This T cell receptor (beta chain) was retrieved from a study of blood T cell repertoires in COVID-19 (dated by TCRdb to about 2020). In the study overall: Samples from collaborators originated in the United States, Italy and Spain and spanned both the acute and convalescent phases of COVID-19. The repertoires were released in a freely available public database intended as a resource for research on the immune response to SARS-CoV-2. Sample metadata almost always included a de-identified subject ID, COVID-19 status, age in years and sex. The dataset comprised deeply sampled blood TCRbeta repertoires from subjects exposed to, actively infected with, or recovered from COVID-19. Samples were obtained from the ongoing ImmuneRACE study (first 160 participants) and from over 1,000 subjects provided by 6 global collaborators. Where HLA class I and class II types were available, the types were taken from metadata supplied by the sample provider, not from assay-based typing. The material from the prospective study consisted of cDNA or gDNA derived from T cells, B-cell-depleted T cells, or PBMCs.

Between the V and J ends, shortened by 4 bases and 6 bases respectively, the junction contains 14 bases. Counted from cysteine to phenylalanine, this CDR3 has 14 amino acids. Only the CDR3 DNA stays, 42 bases, in frame from base 1. The CDR1 and CDR2 encoded by the germline V gene are SGHRS and YFSETQ. In regard to this clone: Its specific antigen is unknown. Base qualities are not recorded, but no much larger clone differs from it by a single base.

Whole blood was collected in K2EDTA tubes by collaborating institutions according to the institutions' own protocols. For TCRbeta analysis, collaborators shipped samples in one of three forms: frozen whole blood, isolated PBMCs, or DNA extracted from either of those sample types. The immunoSEQ Assay, a bias-controlled multiplex PCR, was used to amplify TCRbeta CDR3 regions from genomic DNA. From the authors' description of their analysis: Within the assay, amplification of reference gene primers was used to estimate how many nucleated cells each sample contained. To quantify the absolute abundance of each unique TCRbeta CDR3 rearrangement, sequence reads were collapsed and filtered. For each sample, productive Simpson clonality was calculated as the square root of Simpson's diversity index across productive rearrangements. Sourced from immuneACCESS, this table was stored by TCRdb with only in-frame sequences that have V and J called. A share of the clones is absent; for the studies checked, an unresolved V gene accounts for under half, and the remainder has no known explanation. That table is the source of V, J and clone size, and D and trimming were worked out from the DNA. Recorded for this sample are some 72,000 clones; approximately 86% of them occurred a single time. The top ten clones comprise 4.5% to 5.5% of the sample.

Results the study describes overall, beyond this receptor: The amount of clinical and demographic metadata varied by source and participant and was provided uncurated.

The V gene is TRBV5-1 and the J gene is TRBJ1-5, with the D gene too uncertain to name. Sequencing was performed on peripheral blood. The sequence was collected from a man in his fifties with active or convalescent COVID-19. This receptor has the CDR3 CASSPSSNGQPQHF. The DNA sequence follows: TGCGCCAGCAGCCCATCAAGCAATGGTCAGCCCCAGCATTTT.